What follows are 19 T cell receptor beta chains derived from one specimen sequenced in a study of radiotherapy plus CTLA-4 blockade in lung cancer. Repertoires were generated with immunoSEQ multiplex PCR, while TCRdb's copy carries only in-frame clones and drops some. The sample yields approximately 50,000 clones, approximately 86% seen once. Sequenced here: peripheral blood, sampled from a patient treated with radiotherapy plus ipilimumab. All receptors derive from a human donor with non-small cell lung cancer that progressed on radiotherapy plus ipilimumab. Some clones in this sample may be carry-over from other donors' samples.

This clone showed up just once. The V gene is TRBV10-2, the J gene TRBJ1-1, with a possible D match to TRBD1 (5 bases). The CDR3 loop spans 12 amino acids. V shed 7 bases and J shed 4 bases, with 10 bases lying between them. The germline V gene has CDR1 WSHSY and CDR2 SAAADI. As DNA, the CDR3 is TGCGCCAGCAACCAGGGATTCACTGAAGCTTTCTTT. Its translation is CASNQGFTEAFF.

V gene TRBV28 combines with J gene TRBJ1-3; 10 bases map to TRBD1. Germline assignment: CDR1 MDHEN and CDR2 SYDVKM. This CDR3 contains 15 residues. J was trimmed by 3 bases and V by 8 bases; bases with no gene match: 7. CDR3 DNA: TGTGCCAGCCTGAGACAGGGGGCGAGTGGAAACACCATATATTTT. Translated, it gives CASLRQGASGNTIYF.

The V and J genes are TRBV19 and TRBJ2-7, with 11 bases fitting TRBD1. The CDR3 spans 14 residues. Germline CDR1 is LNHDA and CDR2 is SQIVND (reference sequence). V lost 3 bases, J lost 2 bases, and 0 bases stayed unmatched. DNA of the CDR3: TGTGCCAGTAGTATGGGACAGGGGGCCTACGAGCAGTACTTC. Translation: CASSMGQGAYEQYF. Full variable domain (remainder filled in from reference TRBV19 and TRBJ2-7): DGGITQSPKYLFRKEGQNVTLSCEQNLNHDAMYWYRQDPGQGLRLIYYSQIVNDFQKGDIAEGYSVSREKKESFPLTVTSAQKNPTAFYLCASSMGQGAYEQYFGPGTRLTVT.

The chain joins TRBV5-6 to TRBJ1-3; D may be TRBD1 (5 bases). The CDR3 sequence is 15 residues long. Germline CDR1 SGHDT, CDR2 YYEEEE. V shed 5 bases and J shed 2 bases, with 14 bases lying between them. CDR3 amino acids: CASRTSPGAGNTIYF. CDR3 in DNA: TGTGCCAGCAGAACATCACCGGGGGCTGGAAACACCATATATTTT.

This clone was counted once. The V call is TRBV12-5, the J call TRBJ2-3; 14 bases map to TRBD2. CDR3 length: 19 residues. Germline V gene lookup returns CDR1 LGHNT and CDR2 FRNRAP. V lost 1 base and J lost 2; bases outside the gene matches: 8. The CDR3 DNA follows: TGTGCTAGTGGTTTGGCCCCGGGACTAGCGGGAGCCGCCACAGATACGCAGTATTTT. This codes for CASGLAPGLAGAATDTQYF.

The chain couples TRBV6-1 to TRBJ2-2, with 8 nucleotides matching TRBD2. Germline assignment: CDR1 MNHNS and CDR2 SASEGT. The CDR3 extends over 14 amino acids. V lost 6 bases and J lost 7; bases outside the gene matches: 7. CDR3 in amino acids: CASRLQREIGELFF. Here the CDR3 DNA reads TGTGCCAGCAGACTTCAGCGGGAGATCGGGGAGCTGTTTTTT.

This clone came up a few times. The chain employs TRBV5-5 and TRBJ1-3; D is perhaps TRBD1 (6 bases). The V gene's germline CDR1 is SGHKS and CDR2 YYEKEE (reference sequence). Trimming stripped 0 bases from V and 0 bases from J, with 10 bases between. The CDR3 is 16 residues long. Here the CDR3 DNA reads TGTGCCAGCAGCTTGGCAGGGACATTCTCTGGAAACACCATATATTTT. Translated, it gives CASSLAGTFSGNTIYF.

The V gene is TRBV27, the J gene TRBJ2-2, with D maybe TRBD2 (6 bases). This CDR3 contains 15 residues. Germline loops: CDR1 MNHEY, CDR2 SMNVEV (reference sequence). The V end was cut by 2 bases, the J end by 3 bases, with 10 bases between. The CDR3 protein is CASSLGGRDTGELFF. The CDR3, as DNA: TGTGCCAGCAGTTTAGGAGGGCGAGACACCGGGGAGCTGTTTTTT.

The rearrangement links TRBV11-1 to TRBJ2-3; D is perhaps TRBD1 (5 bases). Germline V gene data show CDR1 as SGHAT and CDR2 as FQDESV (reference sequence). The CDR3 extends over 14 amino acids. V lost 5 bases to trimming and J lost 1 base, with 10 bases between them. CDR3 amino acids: CASSQTRGTDTQYF. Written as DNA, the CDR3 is TGTGCCAGCAGCCAAACCAGGGGCACAGATACGCAGTATTTT.

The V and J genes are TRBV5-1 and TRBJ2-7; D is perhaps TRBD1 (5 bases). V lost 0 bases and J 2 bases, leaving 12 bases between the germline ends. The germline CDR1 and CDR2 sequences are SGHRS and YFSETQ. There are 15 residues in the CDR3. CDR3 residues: CASSLVISGTYEQYF. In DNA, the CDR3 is TGCGCCAGCAGCTTGGTAATCTCAGGGACCTACGAGCAGTACTTC.

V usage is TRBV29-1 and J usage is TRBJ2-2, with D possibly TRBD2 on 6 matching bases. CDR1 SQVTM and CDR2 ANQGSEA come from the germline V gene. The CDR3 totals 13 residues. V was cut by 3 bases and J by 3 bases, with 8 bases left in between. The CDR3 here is CSVDSGDTGELFF. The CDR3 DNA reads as TGCAGCGTTGATTCGGGGGACACCGGGGAGCTGTTTTTT.

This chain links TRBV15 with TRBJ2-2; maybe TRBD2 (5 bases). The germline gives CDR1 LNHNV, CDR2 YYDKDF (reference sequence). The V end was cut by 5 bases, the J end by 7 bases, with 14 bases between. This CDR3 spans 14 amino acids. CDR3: CATSDGLAVGELFF. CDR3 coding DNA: TGTGCCACCAGCGACGGCCTAGCCGTCGGGGAGCTGTTTTTT.

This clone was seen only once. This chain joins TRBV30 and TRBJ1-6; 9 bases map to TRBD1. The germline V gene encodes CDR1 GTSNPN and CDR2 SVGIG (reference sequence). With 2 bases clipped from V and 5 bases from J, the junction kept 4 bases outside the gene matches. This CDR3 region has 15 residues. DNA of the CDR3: TGTGCCTGGAGTACCGGGACAGGGAATAATTCACCCCTCCACTTT. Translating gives CAWSTGTGNNSPLHF.

The CDR3 region is CASSSLRGRRDTEAFF. DNA of the CDR3: TGTGCCAGCAGTTCCCTCAGGGGGCGAAGGGACACTGAAGCTTTCTTT. The V gene is TRBV27, the J gene TRBJ1-1, with 8 bases fitting TRBD1. CDR1 is MNHEY, CDR2 SMNVEV, per germline (reference sequence). V lost 4 bases and J lost 3; bases outside the gene matches: 10. The CDR3 loop spans 16 amino acids.

In nucleotides, the CDR3 is TGTGCCAGCAGCTCGGGACAGGACCCCTACGAGCAGTACTTC. Translated: CASSSGQDPYEQYF. J is TRBJ2-7 and V is TRBV11-2, with 8 bases that match TRBD1. The trim removed 4 bases at V and 2 bases at J, leaving 4 bases unmatched. The CDR3 covers 14 residues. Germline assignment: CDR1 SGHAT and CDR2 FQNNGV.

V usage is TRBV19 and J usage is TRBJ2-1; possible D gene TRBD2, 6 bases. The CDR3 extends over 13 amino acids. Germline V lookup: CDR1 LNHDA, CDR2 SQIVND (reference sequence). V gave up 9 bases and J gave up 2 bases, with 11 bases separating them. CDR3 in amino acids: CASRDSPYNEQFF. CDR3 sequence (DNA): TGTGCCAGCAGGGACTCTCCCTACAATGAGCAGTTCTTC.

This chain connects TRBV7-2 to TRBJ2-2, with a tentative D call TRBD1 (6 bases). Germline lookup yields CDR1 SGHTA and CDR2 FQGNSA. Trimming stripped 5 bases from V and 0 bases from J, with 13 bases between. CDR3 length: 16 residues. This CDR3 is CASSPRGGPNTGELFF. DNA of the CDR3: TGTGCCAGCAGCCCGAGAGGGGGTCCGAACACCGGGGAGCTGTTTTTT.

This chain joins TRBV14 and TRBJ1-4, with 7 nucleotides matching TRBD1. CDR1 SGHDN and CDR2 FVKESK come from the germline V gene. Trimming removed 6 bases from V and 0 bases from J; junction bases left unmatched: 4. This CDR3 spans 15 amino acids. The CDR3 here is CASSQTGATNEKLFF. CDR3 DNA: TGTGCCAGCAGTCAAACAGGGGCAACTAATGAAAAACTGTTTTTT.

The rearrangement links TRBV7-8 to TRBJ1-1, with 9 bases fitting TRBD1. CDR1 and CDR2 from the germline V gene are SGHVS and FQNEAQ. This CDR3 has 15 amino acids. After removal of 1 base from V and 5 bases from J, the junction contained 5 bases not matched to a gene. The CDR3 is CASSLVDRGWTEAFF. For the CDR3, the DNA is TGTGCCAGCAGCTTAGTAGACAGGGGGTGGACTGAAGCTTTCTTT.